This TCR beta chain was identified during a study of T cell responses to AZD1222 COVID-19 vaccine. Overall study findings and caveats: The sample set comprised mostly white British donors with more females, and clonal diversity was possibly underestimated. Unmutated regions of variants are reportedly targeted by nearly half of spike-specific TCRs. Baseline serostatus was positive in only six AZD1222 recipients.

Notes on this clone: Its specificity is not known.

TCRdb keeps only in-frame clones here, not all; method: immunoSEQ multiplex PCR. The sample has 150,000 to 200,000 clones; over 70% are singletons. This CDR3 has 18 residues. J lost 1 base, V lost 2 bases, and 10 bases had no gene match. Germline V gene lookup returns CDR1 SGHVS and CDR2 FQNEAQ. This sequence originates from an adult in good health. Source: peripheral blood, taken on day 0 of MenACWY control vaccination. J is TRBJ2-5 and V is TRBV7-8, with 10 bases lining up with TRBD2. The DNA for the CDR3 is TGTGCCAGCAGCTTAAGGGGTAGCGGGAGGACTCCCCAAGAGACCCAGTACTTC. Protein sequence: CASSLRGSGRTPQETQYF.